Below, 30 T cell receptor beta chains from the same sample are listed, as sequenced in a study of CD8 T cells in Susac syndrome. Reverse transcription of roughly 0.45 to 1 ug RNA was carried out with random hexamers. TCRdb redid the calling of the immunoSEQ multiplex PCR reads with MiXCR, one entry per CDR3 protein. This table has about 240,000 distinct CDR3 sequences, about 96% appearing once. Sequencing was done on a sample of CD4+ T cells from PBMCs. Receptors originate from a human donor with Susac syndrome.

This clonotype appeared once. The chain joins TRBV12-3 or TRBV12-4 to TRBJ2-7; D is perhaps TRBD2 (6 bases). The CDR3 contains 16 residues. V lost 6 bases and J lost 5, with 23 bases in between. CDR3 nucleotide sequence: TGTGCCAGCAGCCCGCGGGACGCCGGTTTACGCCACGAGCAGTACTTC. Amino acid sequence: CASSPRDAGLRHEQYF.

The V and J genes are TRBV5-1 and TRBJ2-3; D is unresolved. Germline CDR1 SGHRS, CDR2 YFSETQ. The CDR3 is 16 amino acids. V lost 0 bases and J 2 bases, leaving 13 bases between the germline ends. The CDR3 region is CASSLEAGGSTDTQYF. The CDR3 bases are TGCGCCAGCAGCTTGGAAGCAGGCGGATCCACAGATACGCAGTATTTT.

The CDR3 loop is CASSYSVGRTSYEQYF. In DNA form, the CDR3 reads TGTGCCAGCAGTTACTCCGTCGGGAGGACGTCCTACGAGCAGTACTTC. The rearrangement uses TRBV6-6 and TRBJ2-7, with 7 bases matching TRBD2. CDR3 length: 16 amino acids. The V segment lost 0 bases and the J segment 1 base; nucleotides outside the gene matches: 6. From germline, CDR1 is MNHNY and CDR2 SVGAGI (reference sequence).

The chain is built from TRBV9 and TRBJ1-2, with D tentatively TRBD1 (6 bases). Germline V lookup: CDR1 SGDLS, CDR2 YYNGEE. V shed 0 bases and J shed 4 bases, with 10 bases lying between them. The CDR3 length is 14 residues. CDR3 sequence: CASSVGQTGYGYTF. CDR3 in DNA: TGTGCCAGCAGCGTAGGTCAGACAGGCTATGGCTACACCTTC.

The rearrangement links TRBV12-3 or TRBV12-4 to TRBJ2-7; TRBD2 aligns across 12 bases. This CDR3 spans 16 amino acids. V lost 0 bases to trimming and J lost 2 bases; unmatched junction nucleotides: 2. CDR3: CASSLAGLAGTYEQYF. The CDR3 nucleotides read TGTGCCAGCAGTTTAGCAGGACTAGCGGGAACCTACGAGCAGTACTTC.

This chain connects TRBV24-1 to TRBJ1-2; D gene ambiguous. Germline CDR1 is KGHDR and CDR2 is SFDVKD. Deletions cut 0 bases from V and 1 base from J, with 8 bases between. The CDR3 spans 15 residues. This CDR3 reads CATSDLGRNNYGYTF. CDR3 sequence (DNA): TGTGCCACCAGTGATTTGGGGCGGAATAACTATGGCTACACCTTC.

For the CDR3, the DNA is TGCAGCGTTGCAAGCACATCGGGGTACACTGAAGCTTTCTTT. It translates to CSVASTSGYTEAFF. The rearrangement joins TRBV29-1 to TRBJ1-1; unclear D gene. Germline V lookup: CDR1 SQVTM, CDR2 ANQGSEA. V gave up 4 bases and J gave up 3 bases, with 15 bases separating them. This CDR3 is built from 14 residues. Complete variable domain (other parts from reference TRBV29-1 and TRBJ1-1): SAVISQKPSRDICQRGTSLTIQCQVDSQVTMMFWYRQQPGQSLTLIATANQGSEATYESGFVIDKFPISRPNLTFSTLTVSNMSPEDSSIYLCSVASTSGYTEAFFGQGTRLTVV.

This clonotype has only one observation. V usage is TRBV29-1 and J usage is TRBJ2-1; maybe TRBD2 (5 bases). V dropped 8 bases and J dropped 5 bases, with 13 bases sitting between them. CDR1 and CDR2 from the germline V gene are SQVTM and ANQGSEA. The CDR3 consists of 12 residues. CDR3 bases: TGCAGCTTCAAGTCCGGGAACAATGAGCAGTTCTTC. Protein: CSFKSGNNEQFF.

This rearrangement joins TRBV30 to TRBJ2-3; D is perhaps TRBD1 (6 bases). Deletions cut 2 bases from V and 2 bases from J, with 14 bases between. The CDR3 is 15 residues long. Germline CDR1 GTSNPN, CDR2 SVGIG (reference sequence). The CDR3 DNA follows: TGTGCCTGGAGTTCAGGGGTATCCTCCACAGATACGCAGTATTTT. This encodes CAWSSGVSSTDTQYF.

The V gene is TRBV29-1, the J gene TRBJ1-1; D remains unclear. The V gene lost 6 bases and the J gene lost 3 bases, with 14 bases spanning the gap. CDR3 length: 13 residues. CDR1 is SQVTM and CDR2 is ANQGSEA in the germline V gene. The CDR3, as DNA: TGCAGCGTCCGCAACCAGTGGGACACTGAAGCTTTCTTT. This translates into CSVRNQWDTEAFF. The full variable domain, in which reference TRBV29-1 and TRBJ1-1 provide the parts outside the CDR3, is SAVISQKPSRDICQRGTSLTIQCQVDSQVTMMFWYRQQPGQSLTLIATANQGSEATYESGFVIDKFPISRPNLTFSTLTVSNMSPEDSSIYLCSVRNQWDTEAFFGQGTRLTVV.

The V and J genes are TRBV30 and TRBJ2-7, with a weak D call TRBD2 (5 bases). CDR3 length: 12 amino acids. V gave up 4 bases and J gave up 1 base, with 8 bases separating them. CDR1 and CDR2 from the germline V gene are GTSNPN and SVGIG (reference sequence). The CDR3 loop reads CAWKRESYEQYF. The CDR3, as DNA: TGTGCCTGGAAAAGGGAGTCCTACGAGCAGTACTTC.

The chain recombines TRBV28 with TRBJ1-1, with D maybe TRBD1 (5 bases). V was pared by 2 bases and J by 9 bases, with 10 bases between. The CDR3 is made up of 12 amino acids. Looked up from germline, CDR1 is MDHEN and CDR2 is SYDVKM. The CDR3 coding sequence is TGTGCCAGCAGTTTACCGCGACAGAAAGCTTTCTTT. It yields the protein CASSLPRQKAFF.

The table lists this clonotype with a count of one. The V call is TRBV10-3, the J call TRBJ1-1; no definite D call. V lost 7 bases to trimming and J lost 3 bases, with 15 bases between them. The V gene's germline CDR1 is ENHRY and CDR2 SYGVKD. This CDR3 contains 14 residues. The CDR3: CAITGSGLDTEAFF. Written as DNA, the CDR3 is TGTGCCATCACTGGGAGTGGGTTGGACACTGAAGCTTTCTTT.

This clonotype has only one observation. This rearrangement joins TRBV5-4 to TRBJ2-1; the D is unclear. Trimming stripped 2 bases from V and 4 bases from J, with 10 bases between. The CDR3 runs 14 residues. The germline V gene encodes CDR1 SGHNT and CDR2 YYREEE (reference sequence). The CDR3 nucleotides read TGTGCCAGCAGCTTATTCCGCGTATACAATGAGCAGTTCTTC. The encoded protein is CASSLFRVYNEQFF.

The chain recombines TRBV19 with TRBJ1-2; D uncertain. This CDR3 comprises 13 residues. V lost 2 bases to trimming and J lost 4 bases, with 8 bases between them. CDR1 is LNHDA, CDR2 SQIVND, per germline (reference sequence). Here the CDR3 DNA reads TGTGCCAGTAGTATAAGGGATACCTATGGCTACACCTTC. This translates into CASSIRDTYGYTF.

J is TRBJ2-5 and V is TRBV9; TRBD2 aligns across 8 bases. The trim removed 3 bases at V and 1 base at J, leaving 8 bases unmatched. CDR1 is SGDLS, CDR2 YYNGEE, per germline. There are 16 residues in the CDR3. The CDR3 here is CASSASGLDLQETQYF. The CDR3 DNA reads TGTGCCAGCAGCGCCTCGGGACTAGACCTCCAAGAGACCCAGTACTTC.

This chain connects TRBV29-1 to TRBJ2-7; TRBD2 agrees at 7 bases. Germline CDR1 reads SQVTM; CDR2 reads ANQGSEA. V was pared by 6 bases and J by 1 base, with 9 bases of the junction left unmatched. The CDR3 covers 14 residues. CDR3 nucleotide sequence: TGCAGCGTCGGCGGGGGTTCTCTATCCTACGAGCAGTACTTC. Protein: CSVGGGSLSYEQYF.

This sequence joins TRBV9 and TRBJ2-1; 9 positions agree with TRBD2. The germline V gene has CDR1 SGDLS and CDR2 YYNGEE. The CDR3 extends over 15 amino acids. The J segment lost 9 bases and the V segment lost 0 bases, leaving 7 bases of the junction unmatched. DNA of the CDR3: TGTGCCAGCAGCGTAGTCGCGGGAGGGCCTGGTGAGCAGTTCTTC. Its translation: CASSVVAGGPGEQFF.

The chain uses TRBV29-1 and TRBJ1-2; 8 bases are shared with TRBD1. This CDR3 comprises 12 residues. Germline CDR1 SQVTM, CDR2 ANQGSEA. V dropped 7 bases and J dropped 4; count of bases not matched to a gene: 5. The CDR3 DNA follows: TGCAGCGCCAGAACAGGGGGCTATGGCTACACCTTC. Protein: CSARTGGYGYTF.

J is TRBJ2-7 and V is TRBV12-3 or TRBV12-4; D could derive from TRBD1 or TRBD2 (5 bases each). The CDR3 contains 14 residues. V gave up 6 bases and J gave up 0 bases, with 12 bases separating them. The CDR3 DNA is TGTGCCAGCAGGGGATCGGGGCTCTCCTACGAGCAGTACTTC. It codes for CASRGSGLSYEQYF.

The chain links TRBV4-1 to TRBJ2-2; 10 bases are shared with TRBD1. Trimming cost V 5 bases and J 8 bases; bases outside gene matches: 14. Germline CDR1 MGHRA, CDR2 YSYEKL. This CDR3 has 17 residues. The CDR3 DNA reads TGCGCCAGCAGCTTCGTTCGGGCGGGACAGGGGAATGGGGAGCTGTTTTTT. Translating gives CASSFVRAGQGNGELFF.

This rearrangement joins TRBV15 to TRBJ1-2; D is undetermined. The V and J ends lost 0 bases and 2 bases respectively, with 4 bases between them. The CDR3 covers 13 residues. Germline assignment: CDR1 LNHNV and CDR2 YYDKDF (reference sequence). As DNA, the CDR3 is TGTGCCACCAGCAGAGACAAAAACTATGGCTACACCTTC. Amino acids: CATSRDKNYGYTF.

The chain uses TRBV20-1 and TRBJ2-5, with 12 bases fitting TRBD2. Germline trimming cut 0 bases from V and 1 base from J; bases unmatched to any gene: 6. Looked up from germline, CDR1 is DFQATT and CDR2 is SNEGSKA (reference sequence). The CDR3 consists of 17 residues. The CDR3: CSARDLLAGGSQETQYF. The CDR3 region has the DNA TGCAGTGCTAGAGACCTACTAGCGGGAGGATCCCAAGAGACCCAGTACTTC.

This chain joins TRBV29-1 and TRBJ2-5; 8 nucleotides match TRBD1. Germline V gives CDR1 SQVTM, CDR2 ANQGSEA. This CDR3 region has 13 residues. J was trimmed by 4 bases and V by 6 bases; bases with no gene match: 7. The DNA for the CDR3 is TGCAGCGTGGCGACAGGGGCAGGAGAGACCCAGTACTTC. Amino acids: CSVATGAGETQYF.

The chain combines TRBV10-1 with TRBJ2-4, with unresolved D. Trimming cost V 0 bases and J 2 bases, with 8 bases left between them. From germline, CDR1 is WNHNN and CDR2 SYGVQD (reference sequence). The CDR3 length is 15 residues. CDR3 loop: CASSESRRPKNIQYF. The CDR3 nucleotides read TGCGCCAGCAGTGAGTCGAGGAGACCCAAAAACATTCAGTACTTC.

The V call is TRBV12-3 or TRBV12-4, the J call TRBJ1-1; D unresolved. The V end lost 6 bases, the J end lost 7 bases, and 12 bases lay between the germline ends. The CDR3 covers 12 residues. The CDR3 reads CASRSEPLEAFF. In nucleotides, the CDR3 is TGTGCCAGCAGGTCTGAGCCTCTTGAAGCTTTCTTT.

The chain recombines TRBV2 with TRBJ2-5, with D possibly TRBD2 on 7 matching bases. CDR3 length equals 13 residues. The V gene's germline CDR1 is SNHLY and CDR2 FYNNEI. V dropped 4 bases and J dropped 13 bases, with 19 bases sitting between them. The CDR3 DNA follows: TGTGCCAGCAGTGGGAGCAGGGGCGGGAGCTCGTACTTC. Translating gives CASSGSRGGSSYF.

The V gene is TRBV4-1, the J gene TRBJ2-1; 9 nucleotides align to TRBD1. The V gene end was trimmed by 1 base and the J gene end by 5 bases; junction bases not matched to a gene: 3. CDR3 length equals 15 residues. Germline CDR1 is MGHRA and CDR2 is YSYEKL. DNA of the CDR3: TGCGCCAGCAGCCAAGGGGACAGGGAAGACAATGAGCAGTTCTTC. This translates into CASSQGDREDNEQFF.

The rearrangement uses TRBV2 and TRBJ2-5; D is ambiguous. Germline CDR1 SNHLY, CDR2 FYNNEI. V dropped 1 base and J dropped 3 bases, with 9 bases sitting between them. The CDR3 runs 14 residues. CDR3 DNA: TGTGCCAGCAGTGAAGTTAGACATAAAGAGACCCAGTACTTC. This codes for CASSEVRHKETQYF.

The genes are TRBV14 and TRBJ2-5; possibly TRBD1 or TRBD2 for D (5 bases each). The ends were cut back, 3 bases at V and 4 bases at J, with 12 bases in the middle. There are 14 residues in the CDR3. Germline V CDR1 and CDR2: SGHDN, FVKESK. This chain's CDR3 is CASSHRGPRETQYF. CDR3 sequence (DNA): TGTGCCAGCAGCCACCGGGGACCGAGAGAGACCCAGTACTTC.